The 14 T cell receptor beta chains given below trace back to one sample, sequenced in a study of blood T cell repertoires in COVID-19. The method was immunoSEQ multiplex PCR; TCRdb's version includes in-frame clones alone and lacks a portion of them. The data hold roughly 220,000 clones, with roughly 86% observed a single time. Sequenced input: peripheral blood. These receptors all come from a woman in her forties or fifties with COVID-19, enrolled during active disease.

The gene calls are TRBV6-4 and TRBJ1-1; 7 nucleotides align to TRBD1. CDR1 MRHNA and CDR2 SNTAGT come from the germline V gene. V shed 4 bases and J 7 bases; nucleotides not matched to a gene: 6. The CDR3 totals 13 residues. In nucleotides, the CDR3 is TGTGCCAGCAGTGCTACAGGGGAACATGAAGCTTTCTTT. This codes for CASSATGEHEAFF.

The V and J genes are TRBV27 and TRBJ2-7, with TRBD1 matching over 10 bases. Looked up from germline, CDR1 is MNHEY and CDR2 is SMNVEV (reference sequence). There are 15 residues in the CDR3. Trimming at V came to 9 bases and at J to 2 bases, leaving 10 bases not matched to a gene. The CDR3 DNA reads TGTGCCAGTTCAATTACCGGGACAGGGGCCTACGAGCAGTACTTC. Amino acids: CASSITGTGAYEQYF.

A single count supports this clone. The V and J genes are TRBV9 and TRBJ2-2; TRBD1 aligns across 7 bases. Trimming at V came to 4 bases and at J to 0 bases, leaving 6 bases not matched to a gene. The CDR3 runs 16 residues. CDR1 SGDLS and CDR2 YYNGEE come from the germline V gene. The CDR3 spells CASSPRDRTNTGELFF. The DNA of the CDR3 is TGTGCCAGCAGCCCAAGGGACAGAACGAACACCGGGGAGCTGTTTTTT.

This chain joins TRBV5-1 and TRBJ1-2, with TRBD1 matching 7 bases. CDR3 length: 12 amino acids. V lost 4 bases to trimming and J lost 8 bases; unmatched junction nucleotides: 5. Germline values: CDR1 SGHRS, CDR2 YFSETQ. CDR3 coding DNA: TGCGCCAGCAGCCCTGACAGGGTAGGCTACACCTTC. As protein: CASSPDRVGYTF.

The chain links TRBV5-1 to TRBJ1-1; TRBD1 agrees at 7 bases. Losses at the gene ends were 1 base for V and 0 bases for J; bases not matched to a gene: 12. CDR3 length: 18 amino acids. CDR1 is SGHRS, CDR2 YFSETQ, per germline. The CDR3 sequence: CASSLFVNRGHMNTEAFF. The CDR3 region has the DNA TGCGCCAGCAGCTTGTTCGTAAACAGGGGACACATGAACACTGAAGCTTTCTTT.

This clone was seen more than once but under ten times. The chain recombines TRBV14 with TRBJ1-6, with D tentatively TRBD1 (6 bases). CDR1 SGHDN and CDR2 FVKESK come from the germline V gene. Trimming left V 5 bases short and J 7 bases short, with 9 bases between. This CDR3 is built from 13 residues. The chain's CDR3 is CASSSRGNSPLHF. The CDR3 coding sequence is TGTGCCAGCAGCTCGAGGGGGAATTCACCCCTCCACTTT.

The chain carries TRBV27 and TRBJ2-5, with TRBD1 matching 9 bases. Germline assignment: CDR1 MNHEY and CDR2 SMNVEV (reference sequence). J lost 0 bases, V lost 2 bases, and 4 bases had no gene match. The CDR3 contains 16 residues. The CDR3 protein is CASSLRGQGYQETQYF. In DNA form, the CDR3 reads TGTGCCAGCAGTTTACGGGGACAGGGATACCAAGAGACCCAGTACTTC.

This chain links TRBV6-5 with TRBJ1-5; 8 nucleotides line up with TRBD1. V was pared by 2 bases and J by 5 bases, with 5 bases of the junction left unmatched. The CDR3 is made up of 15 amino acids. Looked up from germline, CDR1 is MNHEY and CDR2 is SVGAGI. CDR3 region: CASSYAGTGDQPQHF. CDR3 coding DNA: TGTGCCAGCAGTTACGCCGGGACAGGAGATCAGCCCCAGCATTTT.

The V call is TRBV19, the J call TRBJ2-7; 7 positions match TRBD2. Germline CDR1 is LNHDA and CDR2 is SQIVND (reference sequence). The V gene end was trimmed by 9 bases and the J gene end by 6 bases; junction bases not matched to a gene: 14. This CDR3 is built from 14 residues. Here the CDR3 reads CASEYNSGAGEQYF. CDR3 nucleotides: TGTGCCAGCGAATACAACAGCGGGGCAGGCGAGCAGTACTTC.

CDR3 sequence (DNA): TGTGCCAGCGGCCTAGGGACAAACGGCTTCTACGAGCAGTACTTC. It translates to CASGLGTNGFYEQYF. The chain has TRBV28 and TRBJ2-7; a possible D gene is TRBD1 (6 bases). V lost 8 bases to trimming and J lost 3 bases, with 20 bases between them. Germline loops: CDR1 MDHEN, CDR2 SYDVKM. The CDR3 contains 15 residues.

The J gene is TRBJ2-1, the V gene TRBV19; D is perhaps TRBD1 (6 bases). The ends were cut back, 3 bases at V and 2 bases at J, with 8 bases in the middle. Looked up from germline, CDR1 is LNHDA and CDR2 is SQIVND (reference sequence). The CDR3 covers 14 residues. Here the CDR3 DNA reads TGTGCCAGTAGTATGGGGACACCCTACAATGAGCAGTTCTTC. Protein: CASSMGTPYNEQFF.

This chain links TRBV10-3 with TRBJ1-1; D may be TRBD1 (6 bases). CDR1 ENHRY and CDR2 SYGVKD come from the germline V gene. V was shortened by 10 bases and J by 1 base, with 13 bases between the two germline ends. The CDR3 has 13 amino acids. CDR3 in DNA: TGTGCCAGTAACAGGGCTTCGAACACTGAAGCTTTCTTT. Protein: CASNRASNTEAFF.

J is TRBJ2-7 and V is TRBV6-4; 11 bases line up with TRBD1. There are 14 residues in the CDR3. Per germline, CDR1 MRHNA and CDR2 SNTAGT. V was clipped by 5 bases and J by 2 bases; unmatched bases: 2. The CDR3 protein is CASSPGQGAYEQYF. The CDR3 DNA is TGTGCCAGCAGTCCGGGACAGGGGGCCTACGAGCAGTACTTC.

The chain is built from TRBV9 and TRBJ2-1; 16 bases are shared with TRBD2. The germline V gene encodes CDR1 SGDLS and CDR2 YYNGEE. This CDR3 is built from 17 residues. The V gene end was trimmed by 4 bases and the J gene end by 9 bases; junction bases not matched to a gene: 10. This CDR3 reads CASSSTTGTSGGGEQFF. The DNA of the CDR3 is TGTGCCAGCAGCTCTACGACCGGGACTAGCGGGGGGGGTGAGCAGTTCTTC.